Below, 11 T cell receptor beta chains from the same sample are listed, as sequenced in a study of blood T cell repertoires in COVID-19. Libraries were prepared by immunoSEQ multiplex PCR; TCRdb keeps only in-frame clonotypes and omits some of them. This table holds 45,000 to 60,000 clones, 88% found once. Source material: peripheral blood. The origin of the receptors is a middle-aged man with active COVID-19.

The CDR3 coding sequence is TGTGCCAGCAGCTTTGGGACTGATTCACCCCTCCACTTT. This codes for CASSFGTDSPLHF. J is TRBJ1-6 and V is TRBV11-2, with TRBD1 as a possible D gene (5 bases). Trimming took 3 bases from V and 8 from J, leaving 8 bases between them. There are 13 residues in the CDR3. Germline CDR1 SGHAT, CDR2 FQNNGV. The whole variable domain, remainder taken from reference TRBV11-2 and TRBJ1-6, is EAGVAQSPRYKIIEKRQSVAFWCNPISGHATLYWYQQILGQGPKLLIQFQNNGVVDDSQLPKDRFSAERLKGVDSTLKIQPAKLEDSAVYLCASSFGTDSPLHFGNGTRLTVT.

The chain links TRBV19 to TRBJ2-7; D is perhaps TRBD2 (7 bases). Per germline, CDR1 LNHDA and CDR2 SQIVND (reference sequence). The CDR3 consists of 14 residues. Trimming stripped 3 bases from V and 0 bases from J, with 9 bases between. CDR3 residues: CASSMRGGSYEQYF. The CDR3, as DNA: TGTGCCAGTAGTATGAGGGGGGGCTCCTACGAGCAGTACTTC.

The chain links TRBV20-1 to TRBJ2-1; D is undetermined. The CDR3 sequence is 13 residues long. The germline V and J ends were trimmed by 3 bases and 3 bases, with 9 bases remaining between them. Per the germline V gene, CDR1 is DFQATT and CDR2 is SNEGSKA (reference sequence). The CDR3 spells CSASLQDYNEQFF. As DNA, the CDR3 is TGCAGTGCTAGTTTGCAGGACTACAATGAGCAGTTCTTC.

The chain uses TRBV5-4 and TRBJ1-1, with 7 bases lining up with TRBD1. V was clipped by 7 bases and J by 3 bases; unmatched bases: 15. The CDR3 runs to 16 residues. Germline V CDR1 and CDR2: SGHNT, YYREEE (reference sequence). CDR3 nucleotide sequence: TGTGCCAGCCGAGACAGGGCAATACTTAGGGACACTGAAGCTTTCTTT. This encodes CASRDRAILRDTEAFF.

The chain recombines TRBV5-5 with TRBJ2-7, with D perhaps TRBD2 (6 bases). Germline assignment: CDR1 SGHKS and CDR2 YYEKEE (reference sequence). V was trimmed by 5 bases and J by 2 bases, leaving 11 bases between them. CDR3 length equals 13 residues. CDR3 DNA: TGTGCCAGCAGTAGGAGGGGACCCTACGAGCAGTACGTC. It is translated as CASSRRGPYEQYV.

J is TRBJ1-4 and V is TRBV4-2; D gene ambiguous. V lost 1 base and J 7 bases, leaving 7 bases between the germline ends. This CDR3 contains 13 residues. Germline values: CDR1 LGHNA, CDR2 YNFKEQ. The DNA for the CDR3 is TGTGCCAGCAGCCAAGGAAGCCTTGAAAAACTGTTTTTT. This sequence encodes CASSQGSLEKLFF.

The chain combines TRBV6-5 with TRBJ2-1; D not certain. Germline V gives CDR1 MNHEY, CDR2 SVGAGI. The CDR3 is made up of 14 amino acids. V was trimmed by 7 bases and J by 8 bases, leaving 18 bases between them. CDR3 loop: CASKTDAPTDEQFF. The CDR3 DNA is TGTGCCAGCAAAACAGATGCCCCCACAGATGAGCAGTTCTTC.

This chain joins TRBV4-3 and TRBJ2-7; D unresolved. V shed 1 base and J shed 0 bases, with 7 bases lying between them. This CDR3 contains 14 residues. The germline V gene encodes CDR1 LGHNA and CDR2 YSLEER. The CDR3 loop reads CASSQGPGSYEQYF. CDR3 bases: TGCGCCAGCAGCCAAGGTCCGGGCTCCTACGAGCAGTACTTC.

The V and J genes are TRBV7-2 and TRBJ2-1; 9 bases map to TRBD2. The CDR3 spans 16 residues. V was clipped by 5 bases and J by 4 bases; unmatched bases: 9. The germline V gene has CDR1 SGHTA and CDR2 FQGNSA. CDR3 sequence: CASSLNSGGRYNEQFF. The CDR3 coding sequence is TGTGCCAGCAGCCTCAATAGCGGGGGCCGGTACAATGAGCAGTTCTTC.

The chain has TRBV18 and TRBJ1-1; D uncertain. Trimming shortened V by 9 bases and J by 1 base, and 15 bases separated the two germline ends. This CDR3 comprises 14 residues. Germline loops: CDR1 KGHSH, CDR2 LQKENI. The CDR3 reads CASSIHGGNTEAFF. The CDR3, as DNA: TGTGCCAGTTCCATCCATGGAGGGAACACTGAAGCTTTCTTT.

CDR3 region: CASSRLTIAGLSYNEQFF. Here the CDR3 DNA reads TGTGCCAGCAGCCGACTAACGATAGCGGGCCTCTCCTACAATGAGCAGTTCTTC. This rearrangement joins TRBV6-2 or TRBV6-3 to TRBJ2-1; 7 bases match TRBD2. The junction had 14 bases not matched to a gene; V was cut back by 6 bases and J by 0 bases. Germline loops: CDR1 MNHEY, CDR2 SVGEGT. The CDR3 has 18 residues.